The entry that follows covers one T cell receptor beta chain sequence. The antigen is unknown. Different DNA sequences within this sample yield the same CDR3. The authors distributed each subset's genomic DNA evenly over several immunoSEQ plates. The repertoire was sequenced with immunoSEQ multiplex PCR; TCRdb's copy has only in-frame clones and lacks some. The table shows 1,500,000 or so clones, with approximately 98.5% occurring only once. The sample originates from a study of shared clonotypes between healthy human individuals. On the study more broadly: The plates for each donor numbered three CD4 naive, three CD4 memory, two CD8 naive and one CD8 memory. Overall study findings and caveats: Clonotypes not shared had lower generation probabilities than those common to all four donors. Clonotypes that were shared across a handful of donors made up approximately 5% of naive CD4 clonotypes.

Germline CDR1 is SGHRS and CDR2 is YFSETQ. The CDR3 has 15 residues. Trimming left V 5 bases short and J 0 bases short, with 13 bases between. The clonotype was recovered from a man aged 30-40 years in good health. The chain carries TRBV5-1 and TRBJ2-3; either TRBD1 or TRBD2 may supply D (5 bases each). Sample: naive CD4+ T cells sorted from blood. Subset here: CD45RA+ positively selected. CDR3 residues: CASSLGRQSTDTQYF. In DNA, the CDR3 is TGCGCCAGCAGTCTTGGGAGACAGAGCACAGATACGCAGTATTTT.